This TCR beta chain was identified in a study of CD8+ T cells in alopecia areata. Study results and limitations: Sharing of TCR sequences between patients (possibly for HLA-related reasons) was less clear than in mice.

Germline CDR1 SGHRS, CDR2 YFSETQ. CDR3 length: 19 residues. Trimming removed 4 bases at V and 1 base at J, with 26 bases between. Treatment of the sample: oral pan-JAK inhibitor, 5-10 mg twice daily. In the case of this clone: Its antigen remains unidentified.

It was cDNA, reverse transcribed from extracted RNA, that served as the sequencing template. Measured with immunoSEQ multiplex PCR; TCRdb has only the in-frame clones, and not every one. The table has approximately 160,000 clones, less than 80% seen once. The chain has TRBV5-1 and TRBJ1-1; D is ambiguous. The specimen comprised CD4+ T cells sorted from blood, sampled at week 24, from a patient treated with tofacitinib. The sequence derives from a human donor with alopecia areata. The chain's CDR3 is CASSELGNKGLLWNTEAFF. CDR3 coding DNA: TGCGCCAGCAGCGAACTGGGTAACAAGGGCCTCCTGTGGAACACTGAAGCTTTCTTT.